This T cell receptor (beta chain) was found in a study of blood T cell repertoires in COVID-19. Study-level information: Some COVID-19 samples were acute and others convalescent; all came from the United States, Italy and Spain. PBMCs, B-cell-depleted T cells, or T cells provided the cDNA or gDNA that made up the material.

This clone was observed a single time. In the original analysis: Amplification of reference gene primers provided the estimated nucleated cell counts. Only in-frame clones appear in the TCRdb table, and some are missing; sequencing was by immunoSEQ multiplex PCR. V and J calls and clone size are given by that table; D and trimming were obtained from the DNA. Here the sample spans under 150,000 clones, roughly 90% being singletons. The germline V and J ends were trimmed by 3 bases and 6 bases, with 11 bases remaining between them. This CDR3 has 13 residues. Germline CDR1 LGHNT, CDR2 FRNRAP. The sample consisted of peripheral blood. This chain joins TRBV12-5 and TRBJ1-1; maybe TRBD1 (6 bases). This receptor was identified in a middle-aged man with active or convalescent COVID-19. This chain's CDR3 is CASGFTGIAEAFF. Written as DNA, the CDR3 is TGTGCTAGTGGTTTCACAGGGATCGCTGAAGCTTTCTTT.